The TCR beta chain under discussion was sequenced for a study of blood T cell repertoires in COVID-19. Study at large: The cDNA or gDNA used as material had been derived from T cells, B-cell-depleted T cells, or PBMCs.

The V end was cut by 6 bases, the J end by 4 bases, with 10 bases between. CDR1 and CDR2 (germline): ENHRY, SYGVKD. This CDR3 spans 12 amino acids. Original processing notes: Cell counts per sample came from amplifying reference gene primers. Produced via immunoSEQ multiplex PCR; TCRdb's table is partial and in-frame only. The V and J calls and clone size come from that table; D and trimming were worked out from the DNA. The sample shows 200,000 to 250,000 clones, around 80% of them seen only once. The sequenced sample was peripheral blood. This receptor was taken from a woman in her 70s with acute or convalescent COVID-19. V is TRBV10-3 and J is TRBJ2-7; D not certain. CDR3: CAIRPDGYEQYF. The CDR3 nucleotides are TGTGCCATCAGACCCGACGGGTACGAGCAGTACTTC.